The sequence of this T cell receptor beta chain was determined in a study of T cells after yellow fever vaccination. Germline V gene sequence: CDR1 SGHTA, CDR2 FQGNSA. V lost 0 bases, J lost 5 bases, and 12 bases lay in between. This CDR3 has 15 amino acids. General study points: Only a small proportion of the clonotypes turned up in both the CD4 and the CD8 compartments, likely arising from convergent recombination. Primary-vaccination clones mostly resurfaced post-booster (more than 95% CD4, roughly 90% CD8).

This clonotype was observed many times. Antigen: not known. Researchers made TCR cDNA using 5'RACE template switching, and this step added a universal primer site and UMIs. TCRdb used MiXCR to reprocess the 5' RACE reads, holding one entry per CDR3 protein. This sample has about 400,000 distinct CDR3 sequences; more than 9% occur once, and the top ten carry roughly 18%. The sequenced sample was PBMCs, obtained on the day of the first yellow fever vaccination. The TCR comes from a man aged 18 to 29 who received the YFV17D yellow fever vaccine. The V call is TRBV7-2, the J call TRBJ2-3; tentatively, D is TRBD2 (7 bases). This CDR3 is CASSLAGGRGDTQYF. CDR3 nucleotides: TGTGCCAGCAGCTTAGCGGGGGGGCGAGGAGATACGCAGTATTTT. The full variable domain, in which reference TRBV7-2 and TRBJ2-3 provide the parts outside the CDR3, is GAGVSQSPSNKVTEKGKDVELRCDPISGHTALYWYRQSLGQGLEFLIYFQGNSAPDKSGLPSDRFSAERTGGSVSTLTIQRTQQEDSAVYLCASSLAGGRGDTQYFGPGTRLTVL.